The 25 T cell receptor beta chains in this list originate from one sample, sequenced in a study of cytomegalovirus exposure and HLA in healthy donors (dated by TCRdb to 2016 to 2017). The library was prepared using the immunoSEQ multiplex PCR assay. For the multiplex PCR, a mixture combining 60 forward primers for TCR Vbeta segments and 13 reverse primers for TCR Jbeta segments was used. Not all clones reach the TCRdb copy of this immuneACCESS table, which keeps in-frame sequences only. Checked studies attribute under half of the gap to unresolved V genes and leave the rest unexplained. Recorded for this sample are about 200,000 clones; around 79% of them occurred a single time. The top ten clonotypes cover 0.2% to 0.25% of the sample. Material for sequencing was PBMCs. All receptors come from a girl aged 2-15 years in good health and CMV-seronegative.

The chain recombines TRBV4-2 with TRBJ1-1; D unclear. With 1 base removed from V and 7 bases from J, the gap between germline ends came to 10 bases. The CDR3 totals 13 residues. Germline loops: CDR1 LGHNA, CDR2 YNFKEQ. Here the CDR3 DNA reads TGTGCCAGCAGCCAAGTCGACACCATTGAAGCTTTCTTT. Encoded protein: CASSQVDTIEAFF.

The chain is built from TRBV2 and TRBJ2-1; TRBD2 matches 8 bases. The ends lost 4 bases at V and 0 bases at J; junction bases unmatched: 11. This CDR3 region has 18 residues. CDR1 is SNHLY, CDR2 FYNNEI, per germline. CDR3 residues: CASSVTVLAASSYNEQFF. The CDR3 region has the DNA TGTGCCAGCAGTGTGACTGTACTAGCGGCAAGCTCCTACAATGAGCAGTTCTTC.

This chain uses TRBV30 with TRBJ1-1; 8 bases align to TRBD1. The CDR3 is 17 amino acids. J was trimmed by 2 bases and V by 4 bases; bases with no gene match: 15. Germline values: CDR1 GTSNPN, CDR2 SVGIG (reference sequence). The CDR3 loop is CAWTQDRGSGLNTEAFF. For the CDR3, the DNA is TGTGCCTGGACTCAAGACAGGGGAAGTGGTCTAAACACTGAAGCTTTCTTT.

The J gene is TRBJ1-2, the V gene TRBV29-1; D unresolved. This CDR3 spans 12 amino acids. Per germline, CDR1 SQVTM and CDR2 ANQGSEA. Trimming cost V 2 bases and J 2 bases, with 6 bases left between them. The DNA for the CDR3 is TGCAGCGTTGAACTTCTGAACTATGGCTACACCTTC. Translating gives CSVELLNYGYTF.

This sequence joins TRBV7-6 and TRBJ2-7; D remains unclear. The CDR3 runs to 12 residues. The germline gives CDR1 SGHVS, CDR2 FNYEAQ. V lost 4 bases, J lost 4 bases, and 8 bases lay in between. CDR3 protein: CASSSYGYEQYF. The CDR3 nucleotides read TGTGCCAGCAGCTCATACGGTTACGAGCAGTACTTC.

This sequence joins TRBV6-4 and TRBJ1-5; no firm D call. Trimming removed 5 bases from V and 1 base from J, with 12 bases in between. This CDR3 spans 15 amino acids. Per germline, CDR1 MRHNA and CDR2 SNTAGT. The CDR3 protein is CASSSSPRSNQPQHF. DNA for the CDR3: TGTGCCAGCAGTTCTAGTCCGAGGAGCAATCAGCCCCAGCATTTT.

The V gene is TRBV11-2, the J gene TRBJ1-1, with D hard to call. Trimming removed 3 bases from V and 1 base from J, with 9 bases in between. The CDR3 loop spans 14 amino acids. The germline CDR1 and CDR2 sequences are SGHAT and FQNNGV. The CDR3 loop reads CASSFAGKNTEAFF. CDR3 nucleotide sequence: TGTGCCAGCAGCTTTGCGGGCAAGAACACTGAAGCTTTCTTT. The full variable domain, completed using reference TRBV11-2 and TRBJ1-1, is EAGVAQSPRYKIIEKRQSVAFWCNPISGHATLYWYQQILGQGPKLLIQFQNNGVVDDSQLPKDRFSAERLKGVDSTLKIQPAKLEDSAVYLCASSFAGKNTEAFFGQGTRLTVV.

The chain couples TRBV10-2 to TRBJ1-1, with D perhaps matching TRBD1 (5 bases). V was pared by 8 bases and J by 5 bases, with 15 bases between. Germline-derived CDR1 and CDR2 are WSHSY and SAAADI. The CDR3 has 13 amino acids. CDR3 protein: CASVGLRKTEAFF. DNA of the CDR3: TGCGCCAGCGTGGGACTACGAAAAACTGAAGCTTTCTTT.

This chain links TRBV6-6 with TRBJ1-5; 9 bases fit TRBD1. J was trimmed by 4 bases and V by 6 bases; bases with no gene match: 7. The CDR3 spans 15 residues. Germline V gene sequence: CDR1 MNHNY, CDR2 SVGAGI (reference sequence). The CDR3 protein is CASSPNGQGNQPQHF. For the CDR3, the DNA is TGTGCCAGCAGCCCTAACGGACAGGGGAATCAGCCCCAGCATTTT.

This clone has only a few counts. The chain uses TRBV6-6 and TRBJ1-2, with D perhaps TRBD1 (6 bases). Germline V gene lookup returns CDR1 MNHNY and CDR2 SVGAGI (reference sequence). Trimming cost V 6 bases and J 0 bases, with 14 bases left between them. The CDR3 covers 15 residues. CDR3 residues: CASSETGIPNYGYTF. The CDR3 coding sequence is TGTGCCAGCAGCGAAACAGGGATTCCTAACTATGGCTACACCTTC.

The chain couples TRBV7-9 to TRBJ2-4; no clear D. Germline loops: CDR1 SEHNR, CDR2 FQNEAQ (reference sequence). The length of the CDR3 is 15 residues. Trimming removed 5 bases from V and 1 base from J, with 12 bases in between. The CDR3, as DNA: TGTGCCAGCAGCCCCCCTGAGTTGGCCAAAAACATTCAGTACTTC. It specifies CASSPPELAKNIQYF.

This chain uses TRBV28 with TRBJ1-1; D unresolved. This CDR3 has 11 amino acids. Per germline, CDR1 MDHEN and CDR2 SYDVKM. Trimming pared 4 bases from V and 3 bases from J, leaving 3 bases between. CDR3 region: CASSSDTEAFF. In DNA, the CDR3 is TGTGCCAGCAGTTCTGACACTGAAGCTTTCTTT.

The chain joins TRBV30 to TRBJ2-7; possibly TRBD1 for D (5 bases). V lost 5 bases and J 2 bases, leaving 10 bases between the germline ends. CDR3 length: 12 amino acids. Germline lookup yields CDR1 GTSNPN and CDR2 SVGIG (reference sequence). The CDR3 region is CAWARDPYEQYF. DNA for the CDR3: TGTGCCTGGGCCAGGGATCCCTACGAGCAGTACTTC. Variable domain in full (rest from reference TRBV30 and TRBJ2-7): SQTIHQWPATLVQPVGSPLSLECTVEGTSNPNLYWYRQAAGRGLQLLFYSVGIGQISSEVPQNLSASRPQDRQFILSSKKLLLSDSGFYLCAWARDPYEQYFGPGTRLTVT.

This clone appeared a few times. The rearrangement links TRBV19 to TRBJ2-3; D not certain. This CDR3 is built from 16 residues. Per the germline V gene, CDR1 is LNHDA and CDR2 is SQIVND (reference sequence). The ends were cut back, 0 bases at V and 6 bases at J, with 16 bases in the middle. The CDR3 sequence is CASSIDLAAHGDTQYF. The CDR3 coding sequence is TGTGCCAGTAGTATAGATCTGGCCGCCCACGGGGATACGCAGTATTTT.

The V gene is TRBV5-1, the J gene TRBJ1-1; weak D call: TRBD1 (5 bases). Trimming removed 0 bases from V and 5 bases from J, with 17 bases in between. The CDR3 extends over 16 amino acids. CDR1 SGHRS and CDR2 YFSETQ come from the germline V gene. CDR3 sequence reads: CASSLEQVVLGTEAFF. The CDR3 nucleotides are TGCGCCAGCAGCTTGGAACAGGTTGTTTTAGGTACTGAAGCTTTCTTT.

The rearrangement joins TRBV29-1 to TRBJ2-7; D perhaps matches TRBD2 (6 bases). The germline gives CDR1 SQVTM, CDR2 ANQGSEA. The length of the CDR3 is 12 residues. Trimming cost V 3 bases and J 3 bases, with 9 bases left between them. Here the CDR3 reads CSVDGGSYEQYF. The CDR3 DNA reads TGCAGCGTTGATGGGGGGAGCTACGAGCAGTACTTC.

The chain has TRBV5-1 and TRBJ2-7, with 8 bases aligning to TRBD2. There are 15 residues in the CDR3. Germline CDR1 is SGHRS and CDR2 is YFSETQ. Germline trimming cut 4 bases from V and 2 bases from J; bases unmatched to any gene: 8. The CDR3 sequence is CASSPRTSRTYEQYF. DNA of the CDR3: TGCGCCAGCAGCCCGCGGACTAGCCGAACCTACGAGCAGTACTTC.

The genes are TRBV23-1 and TRBJ2-7, with 9 bases fitting TRBD1. TRBV23-1 qualifies as an ORF whose function is uncertain. Unmatched junction bases numbered 12, after V lost 2 bases and J lost 4 bases. This CDR3 is 17 amino acids long. CDR3 bases: TGCGCCAGCAGTCAACAGACGGGGACAGGGCCCCCTTACGAGCAGTACTTC. It yields the protein CASSQQTGTGPPYEQYF.

This clone was seen once. V gene TRBV29-1 combines with J gene TRBJ2-7; no firm D call. This CDR3 has 13 residues. CDR1 is SQVTM, CDR2 ANQGSEA, per germline. V lost 7 bases to trimming and J lost 7 bases, with 20 bases between them. The chain's CDR3 is CSAVGRLYPEQYF. CDR3 nucleotide sequence: TGCAGCGCCGTGGGCAGGCTCTATCCGGAGCAGTACTTC.

The chain is built from TRBV5-4 and TRBJ2-1; a weak D match, TRBD2 (5 bases). Germline V gene sequence: CDR1 SGHNT, CDR2 YYREEE (reference sequence). Trimming removed 2 bases at V and 5 bases at J, with 11 bases between. This CDR3 contains 14 residues. CDR3 amino acids: CASSFERRHNEQFF. The CDR3 region has the DNA TGTGCCAGCAGCTTTGAGCGGAGACACAATGAGCAGTTCTTC.

The V and J genes are TRBV7-9 and TRBJ1-2, with 8 bases aligning to TRBD1. This CDR3 is 13 amino acids long. Germline V CDR1 and CDR2: SEHNR, FQNEAQ (reference sequence). V shed 2 bases, J shed 5 bases, and the junction held 1 base outside the gene matches. The CDR3 sequence is CASSLRTGYGYTF. CDR3 nucleotides: TGTGCCAGCAGCTTACGGACAGGGTATGGCTACACCTTC.

The chain joins TRBV9 to TRBJ2-1; D is undetermined. Trimming left V 2 bases short and J 4 bases short, with 7 bases between. This CDR3 has 13 amino acids. Germline CDR1 is SGDLS and CDR2 is YYNGEE. CDR3 protein: CASSVSGYNEQFF. The CDR3 DNA sequence: TGTGCCAGCAGCGTTTCCGGGTACAATGAGCAGTTCTTC.

This clone was counted a single time. The rearrangement joins TRBV27 to TRBJ2-1; 8 nucleotides agree with TRBD2. CDR1 is MNHEY and CDR2 is SMNVEV in the germline V gene (reference sequence). This CDR3 region has 15 residues. V trimming: 5 bases; J trimming: 4 bases; junction bases outside the gene matches: 7. This CDR3 is CASSDPGGPYNEQFF. The CDR3 nucleotides read TGTGCCAGCAGTGACCCGGGGGGGCCTTACAATGAGCAGTTCTTC.

The chain links TRBV19 to TRBJ2-4; 16 bases agree with TRBD2. The CDR3 consists of 18 residues. The junction had 8 bases not matched to a gene; V was cut back by 3 bases and J by 6 bases. Germline loops: CDR1 LNHDA, CDR2 SQIVND (reference sequence). The CDR3 nucleotides are TGTGCCAGTAGTATTGGGACTAGCGGGAGGGTCGAGGCAAACATTCAGTACTTC. Its translation: CASSIGTSGRVEANIQYF.

The chain uses TRBV6-5 and TRBJ1-2, with TRBD1 matching 7 bases. Germline V CDR1 and CDR2: MNHEY, SVGAGI. CDR3 length: 14 residues. Losses at the gene ends were 4 bases for V and 5 bases for J; bases not matched to a gene: 7. In DNA form, the CDR3 reads TGTGCCAGCAGTTTAACAGGGGTAGGATATGGCTACACCTTC. It codes for CASSLTGVGYGYTF.